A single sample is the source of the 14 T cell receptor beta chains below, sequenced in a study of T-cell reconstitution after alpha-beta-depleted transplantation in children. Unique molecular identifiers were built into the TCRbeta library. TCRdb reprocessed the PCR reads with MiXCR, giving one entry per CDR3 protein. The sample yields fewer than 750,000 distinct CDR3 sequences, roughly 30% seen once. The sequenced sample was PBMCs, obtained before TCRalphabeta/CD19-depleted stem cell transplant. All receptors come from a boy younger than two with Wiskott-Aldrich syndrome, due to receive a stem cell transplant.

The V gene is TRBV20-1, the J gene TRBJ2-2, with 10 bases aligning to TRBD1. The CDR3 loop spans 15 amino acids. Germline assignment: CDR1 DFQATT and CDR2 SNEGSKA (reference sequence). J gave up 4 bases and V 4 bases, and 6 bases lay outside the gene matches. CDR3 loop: CSANGQGGGTGELFF. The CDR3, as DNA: TGCAGTGCTAACGGACAGGGGGGCGGCACCGGGGAGCTGTTTTTT.

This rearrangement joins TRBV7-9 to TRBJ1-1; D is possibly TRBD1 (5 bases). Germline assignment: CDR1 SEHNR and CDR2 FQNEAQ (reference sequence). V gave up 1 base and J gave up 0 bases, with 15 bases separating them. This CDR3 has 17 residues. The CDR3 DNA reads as TGTGCCAGCAGCTTAGATCCGCAGGGAGGAATGAACACTGAAGCTTTCTTT. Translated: CASSLDPQGGMNTEAFF.

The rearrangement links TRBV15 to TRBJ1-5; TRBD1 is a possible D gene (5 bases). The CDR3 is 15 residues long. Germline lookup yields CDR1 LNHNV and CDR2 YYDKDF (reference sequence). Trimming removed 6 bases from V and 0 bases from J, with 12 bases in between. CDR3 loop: CATRRGADSNQPQHF. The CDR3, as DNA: TGTGCCACCAGGCGAGGGGCAGATAGCAATCAGCCCCAGCATTTT.

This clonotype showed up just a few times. CDR3 sequence (DNA): TGTGCCTGGAGTAGCGGGATGAGAGATACGCAGTATTTT. Translating it yields CAWSSGMRDTQYF. J is TRBJ2-3 and V is TRBV30, with TRBD2 identical over 7 bases. There are 13 residues in the CDR3. Unmatched junction bases numbered 4, after V lost 2 bases and J lost 5 bases. CDR1 is GTSNPN and CDR2 is SVGIG in the germline V gene (reference sequence).

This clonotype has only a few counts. CDR3 DNA sequence: TGCAGCGTTGAAGACGACAGGGGGGGCGAGCAGTACTTC. Translation: CSVEDDRGGEQYF. The chain is built from TRBV29-1 and TRBJ2-7; 9 bases match TRBD1. Germline assignment: CDR1 SQVTM and CDR2 ANQGSEA. The CDR3 length is 13 residues. The V gene end was trimmed by 0 bases and the J gene end by 6 bases; junction bases not matched to a gene: 3.

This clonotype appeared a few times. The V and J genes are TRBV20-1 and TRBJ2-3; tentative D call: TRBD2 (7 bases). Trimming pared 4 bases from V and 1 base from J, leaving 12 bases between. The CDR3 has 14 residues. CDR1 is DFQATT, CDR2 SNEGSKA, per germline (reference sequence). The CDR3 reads CSAKGGQGTDTQYF. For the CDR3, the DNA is TGCAGTGCTAAGGGGGGGCAGGGCACAGATACGCAGTATTTT.

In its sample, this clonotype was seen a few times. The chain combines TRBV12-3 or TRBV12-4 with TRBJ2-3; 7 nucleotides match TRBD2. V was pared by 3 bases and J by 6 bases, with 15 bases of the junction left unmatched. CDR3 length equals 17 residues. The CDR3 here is CASSFFGSGAGGDTQYF. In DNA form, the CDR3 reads TGTGCCAGCAGTTTCTTTGGATCCGGCGCCGGGGGGGATACGCAGTATTTT.

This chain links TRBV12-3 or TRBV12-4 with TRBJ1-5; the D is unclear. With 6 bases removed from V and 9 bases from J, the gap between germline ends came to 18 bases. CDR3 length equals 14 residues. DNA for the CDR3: TGTGCCAGCAGCCTAACCCCGGAATCGGCGCCCCAGCATTTT. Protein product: CASSLTPESAPQHF.

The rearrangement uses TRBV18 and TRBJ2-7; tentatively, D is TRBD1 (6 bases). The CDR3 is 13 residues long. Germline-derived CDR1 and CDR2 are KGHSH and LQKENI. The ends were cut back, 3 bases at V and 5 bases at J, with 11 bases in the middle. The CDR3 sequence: CASSPTGKHEQYF. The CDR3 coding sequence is TGTGCCAGCTCACCTACAGGGAAACACGAGCAGTACTTC.

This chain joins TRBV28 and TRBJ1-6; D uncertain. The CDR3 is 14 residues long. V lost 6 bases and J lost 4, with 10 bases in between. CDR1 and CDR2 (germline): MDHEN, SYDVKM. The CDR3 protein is CASSPPGYNSPLHF. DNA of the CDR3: TGTGCCAGCAGCCCGCCCGGGTATAATTCACCCCTCCACTTT.

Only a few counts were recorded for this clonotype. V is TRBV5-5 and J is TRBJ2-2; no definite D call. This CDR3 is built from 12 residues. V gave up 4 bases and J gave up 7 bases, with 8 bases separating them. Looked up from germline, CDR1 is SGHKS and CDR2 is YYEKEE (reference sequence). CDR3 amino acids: CASSGLDGELFF. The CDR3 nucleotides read TGTGCCAGCAGCGGCTTGGACGGGGAGCTGTTTTTT.

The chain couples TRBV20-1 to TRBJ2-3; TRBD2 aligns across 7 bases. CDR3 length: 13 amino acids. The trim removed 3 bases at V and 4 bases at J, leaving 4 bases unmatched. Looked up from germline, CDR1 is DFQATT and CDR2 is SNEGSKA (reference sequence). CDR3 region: CSARREWADTQYF. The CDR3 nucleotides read TGCAGTGCTAGGCGGGAGTGGGCAGATACGCAGTATTTT.

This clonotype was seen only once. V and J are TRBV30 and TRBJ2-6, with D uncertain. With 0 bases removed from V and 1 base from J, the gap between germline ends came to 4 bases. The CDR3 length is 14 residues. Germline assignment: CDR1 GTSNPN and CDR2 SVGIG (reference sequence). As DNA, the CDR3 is TGTGCCTGGAGTGTGTTATCTGGGGCCAACGTCCTGACTTTC. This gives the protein CAWSVLSGANVLTF. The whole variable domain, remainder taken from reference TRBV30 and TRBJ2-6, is SQTIHQWPATLVQPVGSPLSLECTVEGTSNPNLYWYRQAAGRGLQLLFYSVGIGQISSEVPQNLSASRPQDRQFILSSKKLLLSDSGFYLCAWSVLSGANVLTFGAGSRLTVL.

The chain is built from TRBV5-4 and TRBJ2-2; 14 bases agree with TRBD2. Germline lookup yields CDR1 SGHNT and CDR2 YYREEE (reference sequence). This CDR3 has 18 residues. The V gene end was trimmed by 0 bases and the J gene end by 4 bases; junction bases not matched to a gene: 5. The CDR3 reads CASSLGGTSGRGTGELFF. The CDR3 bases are TGTGCCAGCAGCTTGGGGGGGACTAGCGGGAGAGGCACCGGGGAGCTGTTTTTT.